Listed below are T cell receptor beta chains from one sample, sequenced in a study of shared clonotypes between healthy human individuals. Generated by immunoSEQ multiplex PCR, the TCRdb table keeps only in-frame clones and is missing some. This sample has under 1,900,000 clones, with just under 99% found just once. Sequencing was carried out using naive CD4+ T cells sorted from blood. The receptors were sampled from a young man in good health. Both conserved end residues are part of each CDR3. A D gene is named only where the DNA matches it firmly. Clone size is not always given. Where it is, it says once, few, many or a class for expanded clones.

d_gene,j_gene,abundance,v_gene,CDR3nt,CDR3aa
NA,TRBJ2-7,NA,TRBV19,TGTGCCAGTAGTAGCATCAGGGGACACGACTCCTACGAGCAGTACTTC,CASSSIRGHDSYEQYF
NA,TRBJ1-5,NA,TRBV10-3,TGTGCCATCAGTGTAGCGAATCAGCCCCAGCATTTT,CAISVANQPQHF
NA,TRBJ2-5,NA,TRBV7-2,TGTGCCAGCAGCTTAGCGCTGGAGACCCAGTACTTC,CASSLALETQYF
TRBD2,TRBJ2-7,NA,TRBV5-4,TGTGCCAGCAGCCCGAAAACAACTAGCGGGAGGAATTACGAGCAGTACTTC,CASSPKTTSGRNYEQYF
NA,TRBJ1-1,NA,TRBV29-1,TGCAGCGCCCTGGACGGAAACACTGAAGCTTTCTTT,CSALDGNTEAFF
NA,TRBJ1-4,NA,TRBV7-2,TGTGCCAGCAGCTTAGACTTCAATGAAAAACTGTTTTTT,CASSLDFNEKLFF
TRBD2,TRBJ2-1,NA,TRBV7-2,TGTGCCAGCACGGGCGGGAGGGCCTCCAATGAGCAGTTCTTC,CASTGGRASNEQFF
TRBD1,TRBJ1-4,NA,TRBV7-9,TGTGCCAGCAGCTCGGGACAGGGGACGGCTAATGAAAAACTGTTTTTT,CASSSGQGTANEKLFF
NA,TRBJ2-7,NA,TRBV5-4,TGTGCCAGCAGCTCTGCGGACCTTTACGAGCAGTACTTC,CASSSADLYEQYF
TRBD1,TRBJ1-5,NA,TRBV28,TGTGCCAGCAGTGGAATGACAGGGGGGTATCAGCCCCAGCATTTT,CASSGMTGGYQPQHF
NA,TRBJ2-1,NA,TRBV11-2,TGTGCCAGCAGCTTCTCCAACAGGTACAATGAGCAGTTCTTC,CASSFSNRYNEQFF
TRBD2,TRBJ2-1,once,TRBV7-3,TGTGCCAGCAGCTTTGGACTAGCCTACAATGAGCAGTTCTTC,CASSFGLAYNEQFF
NA,TRBJ2-6,NA,TRBV7-3,TGTGCCAGCAGCTTATTACAGAAGGGATTGAGCTCTGGGGCCAACGTCCTGACTTTC,CASSLLQKGLSSGANVLTF
NA,TRBJ2-3,NA,TRBV11-2,TGTGCCAGCAGCGCAGGGACTCCGACGTATACGCAGTATTTT,CASSAGTPTYTQYF
NA,TRBJ1-1,NA,TRBV19,TGTGCCAGTAGTATTGGGCTTCGGGGCACTGAAGCTTTCTTT,CASSIGLRGTEAFF
TRBD2,TRBJ2-1,NA,TRBV7-9,TGTGCCAGCAGCTTATGGGCGGGAGGGGCCAGGAATGAGCAGTTCTTC,CASSLWAGGARNEQFF
TRBD1,TRBJ2-5,NA,TRBV5-4,TGTGCCAGCAACAAGCAGACAGGGACAAGTCAAGAGACCCAGTACTTC,CASNKQTGTSQETQYF
TRBD2,TRBJ2-7,NA,TRBV7-9,TGTGCCAGCAGCCTCGGACTAGCGGGATGGTACGAGCAGTACTTC,CASSLGLAGWYEQYF
TRBD2,TRBJ2-1,NA,TRBV4-1,TGCGCCAGCAGCCAGCTGACTAGCGGGGGGTACAATGAGCAGTTCTTC,CASSQLTSGGYNEQFF
TRBD2,TRBJ2-3,NA,TRBV6-1,TGTGCCAGCACCTCCGGGACTACCACAGATACGCAGTATTTT,CASTSGTTTDTQYF
TRBD2,TRBJ2-2,NA,TRBV5-1,TGCGCCAGCAGCTTGGGTAGCGGGAGAACATCCGGGGAGCTGTTTTTT,CASSLGSGRTSGELFF
NA,TRBJ2-3,NA,TRBV7-3,TGTGCCAGCAGCTTGGAGGGGGCAAGCACAGATACGCAGTATTTT,CASSLEGASTDTQYF
TRBD1,TRBJ2-4,NA,TRBV6-5,TGTGCCAGCAGTTACTCGGGGACAGGGTACAAAAACATTCAGTACTTC,CASSYSGTGYKNIQYF
TRBD2,TRBJ2-1,NA,TRBV5-1,TGCGCCAGCAGCTTTCCGGGGGGAGGAAATGAGCAGTTCTTC,CASSFPGGGNEQFF
NA,TRBJ2-7,NA,TRBV7-9,TGTGCCAGCAGTCCCTTTCACGAGCAGTACTTC,CASSPFHEQYF
NA,TRBJ1-2,NA,TRBV18,TGTGCCAGCTCATCCACAGGGTCTAACTATGGCTACACCTTC,CASSSTGSNYGYTF
TRBD2,TRBJ2-3,NA,TRBV29-1,TGCAGCGTTGCCAGCGGGAAGTGGTATTTT,CSVASGKWYF
TRBD1,TRBJ2-7,NA,TRBV2,TGTGCCAGCAACCTCCGGGACAGTCCTCATTCCTACGAGCAGTACTTC,CASNLRDSPHSYEQYF
NA,TRBJ2-3,NA,TRBV2,TGTGCCAGCAGTGGGTGGGACACAGATACGCAGTATTTT,CASSGWDTDTQYF
TRBD2,TRBJ2-7,NA,TRBV5-4,TGTGCCAGCAGCTTGGTGGCTAGCGGCCGCTACGAGCAGTACTTC,CASSLVASGRYEQYF
NA,TRBJ1-5,NA,TRBV7-9,TGTGCCAGCAGCTTATCCGGGGAGCCCCAGCATTTT,CASSLSGEPQHF
TRBD1,TRBJ2-6,NA,TRBV6-1,TGTGCCAGCAGCGAAACCGGGACAGTTATAATCTCTGGGGCCAACGTCCTGACTTTC,CASSETGTVIISGANVLTF
NA,TRBJ2-1,NA,TRBV6-6,TGTGCCAGCAGTTCCTGGACAGGGAGGGATGAGCAGTTCTTC,CASSSWTGRDEQFF
NA,TRBJ1-4,once,TRBV7-6,TGTGCCAGCAGCCCTTATCCGGCGGGTCCAACTAATGAAAAACTGTTTTTT,CASSPYPAGPTNEKLFF
NA,TRBJ2-2,NA,TRBV2,TGTGCCAGCAGTCAGACTAGCACCGGGGAGCTGTTTTTT,CASSQTSTGELFF
NA,TRBJ1-4,NA,TRBV30,TGTGCCTGGAGCGAGGACCCGAGGGCTAATGAAAAACTGTTTTTT,CAWSEDPRANEKLFF
NA,TRBJ2-3,NA,TRBV27,TGTGCCAGCAGTTTATCAGGCATGGATACGCAGTATTTT,CASSLSGMDTQYF
NA,TRBJ2-5,NA,TRBV29-1,TGCAGCGTTGGACAGGGACTAGGTCGAGAGACCCAGTACTTC,CSVGQGLGRETQYF
TRBD2,TRBJ2-1,NA,TRBV28,TGTGCCAGCAGCTCTAGCGGGAGAGGGTGGGGACACAATGAGCAGTTCTTC,CASSSSGRGWGHNEQFF
NA,TRBJ1-5,NA,TRBV28,TGTGCCAGCATTGCAGGGGACAATCAGCCCCAGCATTTT,CASIAGDNQPQHF
NA,TRBJ1-5,NA,TRBV5-1,TGCGCCAGCAGCTTGTCAGGGGATAGCAATCAGCCCCAGCATTTT,CASSLSGDSNQPQHF
TRBD1,TRBJ2-7,NA,TRBV18,TGTGCCAGCTCACCGAGACCCGGGACAGGGGGACCCTACGAGCAGTACTTC,CASSPRPGTGGPYEQYF
NA,TRBJ2-5,NA,TRBV7-4,TGTGCCAGCAGCTTGAGGGCCTTGATCTTTAAGTACCAAGAGACCCAGTACTTC,CASSLRALIFKYQETQYF
TRBD2,TRBJ2-1,NA,TRBV4-3,TGCGCCAGCAGCCTGGGGGGGTCTAGCGGGATCAATGAGCAGTTCTTC,CASSLGGSSGINEQFF
NA,TRBJ2-5,NA,TRBV18,TGTGCCAGCTCACCTATTAACGTGCCCCAAGAGACCCAGTACTTC,CASSPINVPQETQYF
NA,TRBJ2-3,NA,TRBV6-5,TGTGCCAGCAGCCGCCTGGGAGATACGCAGTATTTT,CASSRLGDTQYF
NA,TRBJ1-5,NA,TRBV6-1,TGTGCCAGCAGTGGGGACACTAGCAATCAGCCCCAGCATTTT,CASSGDTSNQPQHF
TRBD1,TRBJ2-7,NA,TRBV5-1,TGCGCCAGCAGCTTAAGGGACAGCACCTACGAGCAGTACTTC,CASSLRDSTYEQYF
NA,TRBJ2-3,NA,TRBV7-9,TGTGCCAGCAGCTGGGGGTTCCCAGATACGCAGTATTTT,CASSWGFPDTQYF
TRBD2,TRBJ2-2,NA,TRBV2,TGTGCCAGCAGTGCGACTAGCGGGAGGGTTACCGGGGAGCTGTTTTTT,CASSATSGRVTGELFF
TRBD2,TRBJ2-2,NA,TRBV2,TGTGCCAGCTCTAGACTAGCGGGGGAAAACACCGGGGAGCTGTTTTTT,CASSRLAGENTGELFF
TRBD1,TRBJ1-5,NA,TRBV10-2,TGCGCCAGCAGTGAGTCTCGTACAGGGGGTAGCAATCAGCCCCAGCATTTT,CASSESRTGGSNQPQHF
NA,TRBJ2-3,NA,TRBV7-2,TGTGCCAGCAGCCGGATCCCTCAGACAGATACGCAGTATTTT,CASSRIPQTDTQYF
NA,TRBJ1-2,NA,TRBV7-2,TGTGCCAGCAGCCACGAGGGGCACTATGGCTACACCTTC,CASSHEGHYGYTF
TRBD1,TRBJ1-2,once,TRBV25-1,TGTGCCAGCAAAAGGACAGGGGGCGATGGCTACACCTTC,CASKRTGGDGYTF